Below, one T cell receptor beta chain is given with its context. No cognate antigen has been identified for it. No much larger clonotype is one base removed from it; base qualities were not supplied. The entry originates in a study of OX40 agonist ivuxolimab in advanced cancers. General notes on the study: Ivuxolimab was a fully human IgG2 agonistic monoclonal antibody targeting the costimulatory receptor OX40 (CD134). Among the approximately 50 dose-escalation patients, some 20 had hepatocellular carcinoma, around 15 melanoma, 9 renal cell carcinoma and 9 head and neck cancer. The paper describes the monotherapy dose-escalation part (N of about 55 patients) of the phase I trial of ivuxolimab. The dose-escalation cohort was 82.7% male with a mean age of about 54 years, ranging from roughly 20 to 80. Intravenous ivuxolimab was administered to patients every 2 weeks at six dose levels: 0.01, 0.1, 0.3, 1.5, 3 and 10 mg/kg. Patients were allowed to have had prior anti-PD-1, anti-PD-L1 or anti-CTLA-4 therapy, and 30% to 40% of the dose-escalation patients had previously received checkpoint inhibitors. Peripheral TCRbeta sequencing aimed to test whether ivuxolimab altered TCR sequence diversity and caused clonal T-cell expansion. Three dose-escalation patients achieved partial responses, one with hepatocellular carcinoma and two with cutaneous melanoma. General findings and caveats noted by the study authors: On average, CD8+ T cells showed more expanded clones than CD4+ T cells after ivuxolimab. Low levels of normalized T-cell clonal expansion were also seen in some nonresponding patients. In the 0.1-3.0 mg/kg groups, partial responders were among the patients with the lowest normalized peripheral clonal expansion, particularly in CD8+ T cells. Antigen specificity was not determined for the clonally expanded peripheral T cells. Clonal expansion of both CD4+ and CD8+ blood T cells was observed from baseline to week 6 at doses 0.1 to 3.0 mg/kg.

For sequencing of the TCRbeta CDR3 region, genomic DNA was extracted from the sorted cells. The immunoSEQ Assay was used for sequencing of TCRbeta CDR3 regions. The table was pulled from immuneACCESS by TCRdb, which kept in-frame rearrangements only. Such tables lose some clones; where checked, under half of the loss comes from unresolved V genes, and the rest has no known cause. The sample records 25,000 to 40,000 clones, 80% to 85% of which are singletons. Approximately 20% of the sample is taken by the ten largest. Patients with autoimmune disease history or receiving systemic immunosuppression were excluded from the trial. Peripheral blood for TCR sequencing was collected from all dose cohorts at baseline, on cycle 4 day 1, and on cycle 7 day 1. The samples were drawn from a first-in-human, open-label, multicenter phase I dose-escalation trial of ivuxolimab. Adults with locally advanced or metastatic head and neck squamous cell, hepatocellular, melanoma or renal cell carcinoma were enrolled in the trial. Before TCR sequencing, CD4+ and CD8+ T cells were separately sorted from peripheral blood.

The sample was CD4+ or CD8+ T cells sorted from blood, taken in a trial of the OX40 agonist ivuxolimab. This sequence was found in an adult with an advanced solid tumor such as melanoma, head and neck, liver or kidney cancer.

The CDR3 region has the sequence CASTLQGGSSYEQYF. The DNA sequence reads TGTGCCAGCACTTTACAGGGGGGAAGCTCCTACGAGCAGTACTTC. The V and J segments used are TRBV6-5 and TRBJ2-5; the central 8 bases match TRBD1. The J call is uncertain, as TRBJ2-7 better fits the DNA end. The germline V gene encodes CDR1 MNHEY and CDR2 SVGAGI. Its CDR3 holds 15 amino acids, cysteine through phenylalanine. CDR3 DNA only is kept here, 45 bases in frame from base 1.